Below are 27 T cell receptor beta chains sequenced from a single sample in a study of shared clonotypes between healthy human individuals. This table comes from immunoSEQ multiplex PCR, and its TCRdb copy is limited to in-frame clones, with some not included. This sample has 2 million to 3 million clones, with 80% to 95% found just once. The sample taken for sequencing was naive CD4+ T cells from PBMCs. Regarding subset: CD45RA+ positively selected. The receptors derive from a man between 18 and 35 years old in good health. Some clones in this sample may be carry-over from other donors' samples.

The chain employs TRBV7-8 and TRBJ2-2; no firm D call. The CDR3 runs to 12 residues. Trimming stripped 3 bases from V and 8 bases from J, with 7 bases between. The germline CDR1 and CDR2 sequences are SGHVS and FQNEAQ. CDR3 residues: CASSFGLGELFF. CDR3 bases: TGTGCCAGCAGCTTTGGGTTGGGGGAGCTGTTTTTT. Supplemented by reference TRBV7-8 and TRBJ2-2, the full variable domain reads GAGVSQSPRYKVAKRGQDVALRCDPISGHVSLFWYQQALGQGPEFLTYFQNEAQLDKSGLPSDRFFAERPEGSVSTLKIQRTQQEDSAVYLCASSFGLGELFFGEGSRLTVL.

This clone has only one observation. This chain joins TRBV30 and TRBJ1-3; unclear D gene. Trimming cost V 0 bases and J 3 bases, with 15 bases left between them. CDR3 length: 16 amino acids. Germline-derived CDR1 and CDR2 are GTSNPN and SVGIG (reference sequence). CDR3 coding DNA: TGTGCCTGGAGTGTACCCCCGGTCTTCTATGGAAACACCATATATTTT. Its protein is CAWSVPPVFYGNTIYF.

V gene TRBV28 combines with J gene TRBJ2-7; 7 bases map to TRBD1. Germline lookup yields CDR1 MDHEN and CDR2 SYDVKM. CDR3 length: 14 amino acids. J was trimmed by 3 bases and V by 6 bases; bases with no gene match: 8. Written as DNA, the CDR3 is TGTGCCAGCAGCGGACAGGAGACCCTCTACGAGCAGTACTTC. This encodes CASSGQETLYEQYF.

The rearrangement links TRBV29-1 to TRBJ1-6, with 10 bases fitting TRBD1. In germline, CDR1 is SQVTM, CDR2 ANQGSEA. V lost 6 bases to trimming and J lost 6 bases; unmatched junction nucleotides: 8. CDR3 length: 15 residues. DNA for the CDR3: TGCAGCGTGAGGACAGGGGGTATTGGTAATTCACCCCTCCACTTT. Its protein is CSVRTGGIGNSPLHF.

The chain has TRBV9 and TRBJ2-7, with 9 bases aligning to TRBD2. With 3 bases clipped from V and 4 bases from J, the junction kept 11 bases outside the gene matches. Germline V gene data show CDR1 as SGDLS and CDR2 as YYNGEE. The CDR3 covers 16 residues. The CDR3 is CASSEGLAGHGYEQYF. In nucleotides, the CDR3 is TGTGCCAGCAGCGAAGGTCTAGCGGGGCACGGGTACGAGCAGTACTTC.

The chain recombines TRBV2 with TRBJ2-3; 7 positions match TRBD1. The CDR3 runs 13 residues. Germline V gene sequence: CDR1 SNHLY, CDR2 FYNNEI. The ends lost 8 bases at V and 2 bases at J; junction bases unmatched: 4. CDR3 sequence (DNA): TGTGCCAGCTACAGGGGATCCACAGATACGCAGTATTTT. Its protein product is CASYRGSTDTQYF.

V is TRBV5-1 and J is TRBJ1-3; D is ambiguous. Trimming left V 0 bases short and J 9 bases short, with 13 bases between. Germline V lookup: CDR1 SGHRS, CDR2 YFSETQ. This CDR3 comprises 14 residues. In DNA form, the CDR3 reads TGCGCCAGCAGCTTGGGGACGCAGGACGGCACCATATATTTT. Amino acids: CASSLGTQDGTIYF.

This chain's CDR3 is CASSRGLGVVNEQFF. CDR3 coding DNA: TGTGCCAGCAGCCGCGGACTGGGAGTCGTTAATGAGCAGTTCTTC. This chain uses TRBV6-5 with TRBJ2-1, with TRBD2 as a possible D gene (5 bases). The V end lost 6 bases, the J end lost 7 bases, and 19 bases lay between the germline ends. CDR1 is MNHEY, CDR2 SVGAGI, per germline. There are 15 residues in the CDR3.

The J gene is TRBJ2-1, the V gene TRBV2; TRBD2 agrees at 8 bases. With V trimmed by 4 bases and J by 4 bases, 3 bases remained unmatched. This CDR3 has 14 residues. Germline assignment: CDR1 SNHLY and CDR2 FYNNEI. DNA for the CDR3: TGTGCCAGCAGTGTTAGCGGGGCATACAATGAGCAGTTCTTC. Its translation: CASSVSGAYNEQFF.

The rearrangement joins TRBV28 to TRBJ1-2, with 7 bases matching TRBD1. The CDR3 totals 14 residues. The germline CDR1 and CDR2 sequences are MDHEN and SYDVKM. V was clipped by 6 bases and J by 11 bases; unmatched bases: 15. Here the CDR3 DNA reads TGTGCCAGCAGAGCAGGGGGGCCAAGAACTCAATACACCTTC. Its translation: CASRAGGPRTQYTF.

The chain employs TRBV9 and TRBJ1-1, with a tentative D call TRBD1 (5 bases). The CDR3 spans 15 residues. Trimming pared 0 bases from V and 4 bases from J, leaving 13 bases between. CDR1 and CDR2 from the germline V gene are SGDLS and YYNGEE. The DNA for the CDR3 is TGTGCCAGCAGCGTAGTGGGCCAGGGCGGCACTGAAGCTTTCTTT. It codes for CASSVVGQGGTEAFF.

The V gene is TRBV2, the J gene TRBJ1-1; TRBD1 agrees at 7 bases. CDR3 size: 14 residues. Germline lookup yields CDR1 SNHLY and CDR2 FYNNEI. V lost 8 bases, J lost 4 bases, and 10 bases stayed unmatched. The CDR3 coding sequence is TGTGCCAGCCTAGGTTTCCAGGGGGTCACTGAAGCTTTCTTT. Translation: CASLGFQGVTEAFF.

J is TRBJ2-1 and V is TRBV11-2; possibly TRBD2 for D (6 bases). CDR1 is SGHAT and CDR2 is FQNNGV in the germline V gene. The V end was cut by 0 bases, the J end by 7 bases, with 19 bases between. This CDR3 spans 17 amino acids. CDR3: CASSLDAFWEAVNEQFF. The CDR3 DNA sequence: TGTGCCAGCAGCTTAGATGCCTTTTGGGAGGCGGTAAATGAGCAGTTCTTC.

This clone was seen just once. The chain joins TRBV28 to TRBJ2-3, with D perhaps TRBD1 (5 bases). CDR3 length: 14 residues. Germline CDR1 and CDR2: MDHEN and SYDVKM. V dropped 6 bases and J dropped 0 bases, with 10 bases sitting between them. In DNA form, the CDR3 reads TGTGCCAGCAGCAATAGGGGCAGCACAGATACGCAGTATTTT. Residues: CASSNRGSTDTQYF.

The CDR3 spells CASSLRTGGYSYEQYF. In DNA form, the CDR3 reads TGTGCCAGCAGCCTCCGGACAGGGGGTTATTCCTACGAGCAGTACTTC. The chain is built from TRBV7-8 and TRBJ2-7, with 10 bases aligning to TRBD1. The CDR3 contains 16 residues. With V trimmed by 5 bases and J by 1 base, 8 bases remained unmatched. CDR1 is SGHVS, CDR2 FQNEAQ, per germline.

The chain carries TRBV28 and TRBJ1-2, with D hard to call. This CDR3 contains 13 residues. Germline-derived CDR1 and CDR2 are MDHEN and SYDVKM. V lost 8 bases to trimming and J lost 4 bases, with 14 bases between them. CDR3 nucleotides: TGTGCCAGCCAACCGGGGTCGGGCTATGGCTACACCTTC. Encoded protein: CASQPGSGYGYTF.

J is TRBJ1-2 and V is TRBV18; TRBD1 matches 7 bases. This CDR3 contains 15 residues. Trimming took 5 bases from V and 5 from J; bases not matched to a gene: 11. Germline V gene lookup returns CDR1 KGHSH and CDR2 LQKENI. CDR3 loop: CASSSSGTALYGYTF. The CDR3 bases are TGTGCCAGCTCATCTTCCGGGACAGCACTTTATGGCTACACCTTC.

The gene calls are TRBV11-3 and TRBJ2-1; D is uncertain. Germline V gene sequence: CDR1 SGHNT, CDR2 YENEEA. The CDR3 is 14 amino acids. Trimming left V 4 bases short and J 2 bases short, with 9 bases between. The CDR3 loop is CASSSSGPYNEQFF. In DNA, the CDR3 is TGTGCCAGCAGCTCATCGGGCCCCTACAATGAGCAGTTCTTC.

The rearrangement joins TRBV18 to TRBJ2-7; D call uncertain. Germline V CDR1 and CDR2: KGHSH, LQKENI. This CDR3 region has 15 residues. V lost 0 bases to trimming and J lost 1 base, with 10 bases between them. This chain's CDR3 is CASSPPSSTSYEQYF. The CDR3 DNA is TGTGCCAGCTCACCACCTTCATCTACTTCCTACGAGCAGTACTTC. The full variable domain, completed using reference TRBV18 and TRBJ2-7, is NAGVMQNPRHLVRRRGQEARLRCSPMKGHSHVYWYRQLPEEGLKFMVYLQKENIIDESGMPKERFSAEFPKEGPSILRIQQVVRGDSAAYFCASSPPSSTSYEQYFGPGTRLTVT.

The V and J genes are TRBV29-1 and TRBJ2-1; 7 bases align to TRBD2. CDR3 length equals 15 residues. Germline CDR1 reads SQVTM; CDR2 reads ANQGSEA. Trimming cost V 4 bases and J 5 bases; bases outside gene matches: 11. The CDR3 sequence: CSVGGGRLSNNEQFF. The DNA of the CDR3 is TGCAGCGTTGGAGGCGGGAGACTTTCGAACAATGAGCAGTTCTTC.

On this clone itself: Other DNA sequences from this sample encode an identical CDR3 as well. The genes are TRBV5-1 and TRBJ2-7; 8 nucleotides line up with TRBD2. The CDR3 has 14 amino acids. Losses at the gene ends were 0 bases for V and 4 bases for J; bases not matched to a gene: 3. Per germline, CDR1 SGHRS and CDR2 YFSETQ. CDR3 DNA sequence: TGCGCCAGCAGCTTGGCTAGCGGGCTTTACGAGCAGTACTTC. Translating it yields CASSLASGLYEQYF. Combining the CDR3 with reference TRBV5-1 and TRBJ2-7 gives the whole variable domain KAGVTQTPRYLIKTRGQQVTLSCSPISGHRSVSWYQQTPGQGLQFLFEYFSETQRNKGNFPGRFSGRQFSNSRSEMNVSTLELGDSALYLCASSLASGLYEQYFGPGTRLTVT.

The chain has TRBV20-1 and TRBJ1-1; D is unclear. Germline values: CDR1 DFQATT, CDR2 SNEGSKA (reference sequence). V lost 2 bases, J lost 4 bases, and 5 bases lay in between. The CDR3 spans 11 residues. CDR3 sequence reads: CSARSVTEAFF. DNA of the CDR3: TGCAGTGCTAGAAGTGTCACTGAAGCTTTCTTT.

The V gene is TRBV6-6, the J gene TRBJ1-5; unclear D gene. V dropped 4 bases and J dropped 0 bases, with 4 bases sitting between them. Per the germline V gene, CDR1 is MNHNY and CDR2 is SVGAGI (reference sequence). The CDR3 totals 13 residues. CDR3 nucleotides: TGTGCCAGCAGTTCTTATAGCAATCAGCCCCAGCATTTT. Amino acids: CASSSYSNQPQHF.

As regards this clone: At the DNA level, this CDR3 is encoded by other sequences in the same sample as well. The chain links TRBV5-1 to TRBJ2-3, with D hard to call. There are 14 residues in the CDR3. V lost 4 bases and J lost 0, with 9 bases in between. Germline CDR1 is SGHRS and CDR2 is YFSETQ. The CDR3 spells CASSDGSSTDTQYF. CDR3 DNA sequence: TGCGCCAGCAGCGACGGGTCTAGCACAGATACGCAGTATTTT.

The rearrangement links TRBV4-1 to TRBJ2-3; 11 bases agree with TRBD2. J lost 5 bases, V lost 0 bases, and 13 bases had no gene match. CDR3 size: 19 residues. Germline CDR1 is MGHRA and CDR2 is YSYEKL. This chain's CDR3 is CASSQEDTGGTSGRDTQYF. DNA for the CDR3: TGCGCCAGCAGCCAAGAGGACACGGGTGGGACTAGCGGAAGAGATACGCAGTATTTT.

This clone has just one count. The CDR3 nucleotides are TGTGCCAGCAGCTTAGCGCTTGGTTCCTACAATGAGCAGTTCTTC. The encoded protein is CASSLALGSYNEQFF. The chain couples TRBV7-2 to TRBJ2-1; D unclear. Germline CDR1 is SGHTA and CDR2 is FQGNSA. V dropped 0 bases and J dropped 1 base, with 7 bases sitting between them. CDR3 length: 15 residues.

In DNA, the CDR3 is TGCGCCAGCAGCGTACAAGGACAGGGGGCGAACACCGGGGAGCTGTTTTTT. Protein sequence: CASSVQGQGANTGELFF. This sequence joins TRBV5-1 and TRBJ2-2; 10 bases match TRBD1. The CDR3 consists of 17 residues. Germline V gene data show CDR1 as SGHRS and CDR2 as YFSETQ. With 4 bases clipped from V and 0 bases from J, the junction kept 6 bases outside the gene matches.